This entry lists 14 T cell receptor beta chains sequenced from one sample in a study of PD-1 blockade in classical Hodgkin lymphoma. The data were produced by immunoSEQ multiplex PCR, yet TCRdb's version contains in-frame clones alone and is incomplete. The sample yields 45,000 or so clones, 78% seen once. Regarding time point: cycle 4 day 1 (C4D1), after more than five weeks of nivolumab. There was relapse after autologous stem cell transplantation in every patient, and there was variation in brentuximab vedotin exposure. The specimen was peripheral blood mononuclear cells (PBMCs), collected before the fourth cycle of nivolumab. Source of these receptors: a human donor with classical Hodgkin lymphoma.

V and J are TRBV29-1 and TRBJ2-5; D is ambiguous. The germline CDR1 and CDR2 sequences are SQVTM and ANQGSEA. The V gene lost 3 bases and the J gene lost 2 bases, with 7 bases spanning the gap. The CDR3 contains 12 residues. The CDR3 region is CSVEAGQETQYF. The CDR3 nucleotides are TGCAGCGTTGAGGCAGGTCAAGAGACCCAGTACTTC.

This chain links TRBV7-2 with TRBJ1-2, with 9 bases aligning to TRBD1. The CDR3 runs 15 residues. V lost 5 bases and J lost 6; bases outside the gene matches: 10. Germline assignment: CDR1 SGHTA and CDR2 FQGNSA. Written as DNA, the CDR3 is TGTGCCAGCAGCGAAGGACCGACAGGGGGGCATGGCTACACCTTC. It is translated as CASSEGPTGGHGYTF.

In this sample, this clone turned up a few times. The V call is TRBV30, the J call TRBJ1-5; D remains ambiguous. The V and J ends lost 5 bases and 3 bases respectively, with 8 bases between them. The CDR3 length is 12 residues. Germline CDR1 reads GTSNPN; CDR2 reads SVGIG (reference sequence). Here the CDR3 reads CAWGDTNQPQHF. The CDR3 DNA sequence: TGTGCCTGGGGTGACACCAATCAGCCCCAGCATTTT.

By share, this clone ranks as medium-sized (0.01 to 0.1%). Written as DNA, the CDR3 is TGTGCCAGCTCAGGATTCGAAGTCGAGCAGTACTTC. It is translated as CASSGFEVEQYF. This chain connects TRBV2 to TRBJ2-7; D not certain. CDR1 is SNHLY, CDR2 FYNNEI, per germline. CDR3 length equals 12 residues. The V end was cut by 8 bases, the J end by 6 bases, with 14 bases between.

The chain uses TRBV15 and TRBJ1-6, with D maybe TRBD1 (6 bases). V was clipped by 0 bases and J by 8 bases, with 11 bases between them. In germline, CDR1 is LNHNV, CDR2 YYDKDF (reference sequence). This CDR3 has 15 residues. In DNA form, the CDR3 reads TGTGCCACCAGCAGAGATCAGGGGCCGGATTCACCCCTCCACTTT. Its protein is CATSRDQGPDSPLHF.

In this sample, this clone turned up a few times. The V and J genes are TRBV4-2 and TRBJ1-2; a possible D gene is TRBD1 (5 bases). Germline V gene sequence: CDR1 LGHNA, CDR2 YNFKEQ. V lost 1 base, J lost 1 base, and 10 bases lay in between. The CDR3 has 15 residues. The CDR3 is CASSQVGQFNYGYTF. In DNA form, the CDR3 reads TGTGCCAGCAGCCAAGTAGGACAATTTAACTATGGCTACACCTTC.

The chain uses TRBV14 and TRBJ1-1; D gene ambiguous. The CDR3 sequence is 13 residues long. Trimming cost V 2 bases and J 4 bases, with 8 bases left between them. Germline V gene lookup returns CDR1 SGHDN and CDR2 FVKESK. The CDR3 bases are TGTGCCAGCAGCCAATCGTTGACCACTGAAGCTTTCTTT. It encodes CASSQSLTTEAFF.

The gene calls are TRBV7-6 and TRBJ2-6; no clear D. V shed 1 base and J shed 4 bases, with 8 bases lying between them. Germline assignment: CDR1 SGHVS and CDR2 FNYEAQ. The CDR3 runs 15 residues. In DNA, the CDR3 is TGTGCCAGCAGCTTAGGGGCCGGAGGGGCCAACGTCCTGACTTTC. Its protein product is CASSLGAGGANVLTF.

This clone was found a few times. The CDR3 sequence: CATSRDLPGAGGNQPQHF. CDR3 nucleotides: TGTGCCACCAGCAGAGATCTTCCAGGGGCAGGGGGCAATCAGCCCCAGCATTTT. V is TRBV15 and J is TRBJ1-5; possibly TRBD1 for D (6 bases). The CDR3 is made up of 18 amino acids. From germline, CDR1 is LNHNV and CDR2 YYDKDF (reference sequence). The V end was cut by 0 bases, the J end by 2 bases, with 17 bases between.

The rearrangement links TRBV7-9 to TRBJ2-7, with 10 bases aligning to TRBD2. V lost 5 bases to trimming and J lost 2 bases; unmatched junction nucleotides: 9. The CDR3 has 16 amino acids. CDR1 and CDR2 from the germline V gene are SEHNR and FQNEAQ (reference sequence). Here the CDR3 reads CASSKRGAGGPYEQYF. The CDR3 coding sequence is TGTGCCAGCAGCAAACGGGGAGCGGGGGGGCCCTACGAGCAGTACTTC.

This chain links TRBV11-3 with TRBJ1-1, with unresolved D. The CDR3 is 11 amino acids. CDR1 SGHNT and CDR2 YENEEA come from the germline V gene. With 3 bases removed from V and 8 bases from J, the gap between germline ends came to 7 bases. The CDR3 reads CASSLSGEAFF. The CDR3 coding sequence is TGTGCCAGCAGCTTGAGTGGAGAAGCTTTCTTT.

V is TRBV28 and J is TRBJ1-4, with 9 nucleotides matching TRBD1. CDR3 length: 15 residues. Germline lookup yields CDR1 MDHEN and CDR2 SYDVKM. The junction had 6 bases not matched to a gene; V was cut back by 4 bases and J by 6 bases. CDR3 in DNA: TGTGCCAGCAGTTCTAGGGACAGGGAATATGAAAAACTGTTTTTT. It is translated as CASSSRDREYEKLFF. The entire variable domain, with the rest obtained from reference TRBV28 and TRBJ1-4, is as follows: DVKVTQSSRYLVKRTGEKVFLECVQDMDHENMFWYRQDPGLGLRLIYFSYDVKMKEKGDIPEGYSVSREKKERFSLILESASTNQTSMYLCASSSRDREYEKLFFGSGTQLSVL.

This chain joins TRBV2 and TRBJ2-3; TRBD2 might be the D (5 bases). The CDR3 sequence is 14 residues long. The V and J ends lost 6 bases and 0 bases respectively, with 10 bases between them. Germline V gives CDR1 SNHLY, CDR2 FYNNEI. The CDR3 loop is CASRGRLSTDTQYF. The CDR3 DNA reads TGTGCCAGCAGAGGGAGACTTAGCACAGATACGCAGTATTTT.

The V call is TRBV30, the J call TRBJ2-2; 8 bases are shared with TRBD2. The germline V gene encodes CDR1 GTSNPN and CDR2 SVGIG (reference sequence). Germline trimming cut 3 bases from V and 1 base from J; bases unmatched to any gene: 4. The length of the CDR3 is 15 residues. The CDR3 is CAWRRSGVNTGELFF. CDR3 DNA: TGTGCCTGGAGGCGTAGCGGGGTGAACACCGGGGAGCTGTTTTTT.